Shown below are 11 T cell receptor beta chains from a single sample sequenced in a study of blood T cells in healthy people across ages. The second PCR ran roughly 7 to 12 cycles with a sample-barcoded 5' primer and J-beta primers. TCRdb re-called the 5' RACE reads with MiXCR, one entry per CDR3 protein. This repertoire shows 920,000 or so distinct CDR3 sequences, more than 40% found once; its top ten account for approximately 17%. What was sequenced was blood. The receptors stem from a woman in her sixties or seventies in good health.

This clonotype was observed a handful of times. The rearrangement joins TRBV29-1 to TRBJ2-1, with D possibly called TRBD1 or TRBD2 (6 bases each). Germline CDR1 is SQVTM and CDR2 is ANQGSEA. The CDR3 is made up of 13 amino acids. The ends were cut back, 7 bases at V and 0 bases at J, with 10 bases in the middle. As DNA, the CDR3 is TGCAGCGGGGGGCGGGACTCCTACAATGAGCAGTTCTTC. Translation gives CSGGRDSYNEQFF.

The chain carries TRBV12-3 or TRBV12-4 and TRBJ1-1; 7 bases line up with TRBD1. The trim removed 9 bases at V and 6 bases at J, leaving 7 bases unmatched. This CDR3 comprises 12 residues. Here the CDR3 reads CASQGGSAEAFF. DNA of the CDR3: TGTGCCAGTCAGGGGGGGTCCGCTGAAGCTTTCTTT.

This clonotype appeared a few times. The V and J genes are TRBV28 and TRBJ2-5; D unresolved. Germline assignment: CDR1 MDHEN and CDR2 SYDVKM. Deletions cut 10 bases from V and 5 bases from J, with 8 bases between. The CDR3 loop spans 10 amino acids. The CDR3 reads CATRRETQYF. The CDR3 nucleotides read TGTGCCACGCGGCGGGAGACCCAGTACTTC.

In this sample, this clonotype turned up a few times. The chain is built from TRBV18 and TRBJ2-6, with unresolved D. The CDR3 spans 16 residues. Per germline, CDR1 KGHSH and CDR2 LQKENI. V lost 0 bases to trimming and J lost 2 bases, with 8 bases between them. This CDR3 is CASSPPGSPGANVLTF. CDR3 DNA sequence: TGTGCCAGCTCACCACCCGGGTCTCCTGGGGCCAACGTCCTGACTTTC. Full variable domain (rest looked up from reference TRBV18 and TRBJ2-6): NAGVMQNPRHLVRRRGQEARLRCSPMKGHSHVYWYRQLPEEGLKFMVYLQKENIIDESGMPKERFSAEFPKEGPSILRIQQVVRGDSAAYFCASSPPGSPGANVLTFGAGSRLTVL.

The chain combines TRBV9 with TRBJ1-2; possible D gene TRBD1, 5 bases. This CDR3 has 15 residues. Germline-derived CDR1 and CDR2 are SGDLS and YYNGEE. The germline V and J ends were trimmed by 0 bases and 1 base, with 10 bases remaining between them. The CDR3: CASSVEAGYNYGYTF. Here the CDR3 DNA reads TGTGCCAGCAGCGTAGAGGCAGGGTATAACTATGGCTACACCTTC.

The chain is built from TRBV6-6 and TRBJ1-1; D uncertain. Trimming removed 0 bases at V and 6 bases at J, with 8 bases between. The CDR3 totals 13 residues. CDR1 is MNHNY and CDR2 is SVGAGI in the germline V gene (reference sequence). CDR3 in amino acids: CASSYSGFAEAFF. CDR3 coding DNA: TGTGCCAGCAGTTACTCAGGGTTCGCTGAAGCTTTCTTT.

The rearrangement uses TRBV13 and TRBJ2-7, with D tentatively TRBD1 (5 bases). V was pared by 4 bases and J by 1 base, with 14 bases between. The germline V gene encodes CDR1 PRHDT and CDR2 FYEKMQ (reference sequence). The CDR3 is 15 residues long. DNA of the CDR3: TGTGCCAGCAGCTACACGCTGGCAGGGTCCTACGAGCAGTACTTC. Protein sequence: CASSYTLAGSYEQYF.

This clonotype was detected a few times. The J gene is TRBJ2-7, the V gene TRBV6-1; possibly TRBD2 for D (5 bases). V was pared by 8 bases and J by 2 bases, with 13 bases between. CDR1 and CDR2 (germline): MNHNS, SASEGT. There are 13 residues in the CDR3. The CDR3 sequence is CASLDPGTYEQYF. The CDR3 DNA sequence: TGTGCCAGCCTAGACCCGGGAACCTACGAGCAGTACTTC.

This clonotype was recorded a few times. The rearrangement links TRBV9 to TRBJ2-5; D is unresolved. Judging by the DNA end, TRBJ2-7 fits better; the J call may be wrong. Germline CDR1 reads SGDLS; CDR2 reads YYNGEE. The CDR3 length is 13 residues. This CDR3 reads CASSRTTADEQYF. CDR3 DNA sequence: TGTGCCAGCAGCCGTACGACGGCAGACGAGCAGTACTTC.

The chain is built from TRBV28 and TRBJ2-1; perhaps TRBD1 as D (7 bases). Between the trimmed V and J ends, which lost 8 bases and 8 bases, there was a span of 16 bases. The CDR3 loop spans 13 amino acids. The germline gives CDR1 MDHEN, CDR2 SYDVKM. The CDR3 nucleotides read TGTGCCAGCCAGGGGGGCCCCGTGGATGAGCAGTTCTTC. Translating it yields CASQGGPVDEQFF.

Only a few counts were recorded for this clonotype. The chain carries TRBV7-8 and TRBJ2-3; TRBD2 matches 15 bases. The germline gives CDR1 SGHVS, CDR2 FQNEAQ. CDR3 length equals 21 residues. V shed 1 base, J shed 1 base, and the junction held 12 bases outside the gene matches. CDR3 sequence (DNA): TGTGCCAGCAGCTTAGGGACCGGGACTAGCGGGAGGATAGGCCGCACAGATACGCAGTATTTT. This sequence encodes CASSLGTGTSGRIGRTDTQYF. Full variable domain (missing parts from reference TRBV7-8 and TRBJ2-3): GAGVSQSPRYKVAKRGQDVALRCDPISGHVSLFWYQQALGQGPEFLTYFQNEAQLDKSGLPSDRFFAERPEGSVSTLKIQRTQQEDSAVYLCASSLGTGTSGRIGRTDTQYFGPGTRLTVL.